This T cell receptor (beta chain) is drawn from a study of memory CD4+ T cells and cytomegalovirus serostatus. This clone has only one observation. Its antigen is not known. General study points: The CMV-associated TCR signature appears largely within the CD4+ memory repertoire.

Repertoires were generated with immunoSEQ multiplex PCR, while TCRdb's copy carries only in-frame clones and drops some. This sample yields roughly 50,000 clones, of which 82% are seen a single time; about 0.51% belongs to the top ten. The sort gate was single viable CD3+CD4+CD8-CD45RO+ cells for memory CD4+ T cells. The germline gives CDR1 LGHNA, CDR2 YNFKEQ. This CDR3 has 17 amino acids. Trimming removed 1 base from V and 0 bases from J, with 10 bases in between. Source material: memory CD4+ T cells from blood. This rearrangement joins TRBV4-2 to TRBJ2-6; no clear D gene. The source of this sequence is an adult in good health and CMV-seronegative. Some clones in this sample may be carry-over from other donors' samples. The CDR3 loop reads CASSQGNKGSGANVLTF. The CDR3 bases are TGTGCCAGCAGCCAAGGTAACAAGGGCTCTGGGGCCAACGTCCTGACTTTC.